The 5 T cell receptor beta chains below come from one sample, sequenced in a study of early T cells in non-severe SARS-CoV-2 infection. TCRdb fed the 5' RACE reads into MiXCR, producing one record per CDR3 protein. The sample has roughly 53,000 distinct CDR3 sequences, 9.3% seen once. The sequencing input was whole blood. The receptors shown here come from an adult who was a healthcare worker with PCR-confirmed SARS-CoV-2 infection or an uninfected control (not recorded which).

V usage is TRBV10-2 and J usage is TRBJ2-1; 7 positions agree with TRBD1. Germline CDR1 is WSHSY and CDR2 is SAAADI. With 0 bases clipped from V and 12 bases from J, the junction kept 14 bases outside the gene matches. The CDR3 runs 16 residues. As DNA, the CDR3 is TGCGCCAGCAGTGAGTCGCTAGGGGGCCCAAAGGGAATGCAGTTCTTC. Translation: CASSESLGGPKGMQFF.

This clonotype has just a few counts. The rearrangement joins TRBV6-1 to TRBJ1-5; no clear D gene. There are 15 residues in the CDR3. V lost 6 bases, J lost 2 bases, and 14 bases lay in between. Per germline, CDR1 MNHNS and CDR2 SASEGT. This CDR3 is CASSLQPLGNQPQHF. Written as DNA, the CDR3 is TGTGCCAGCAGCCTGCAGCCCTTGGGCAATCAGCCCCAGCATTTT.

V gene TRBV3-1 combines with J gene TRBJ1-2, with D uncertain. This CDR3 has 15 residues. Looked up from germline, CDR1 is LGHDT and CDR2 is YNNKEL (reference sequence). V lost 1 base and J lost 2, with 11 bases in between. Written as DNA, the CDR3 is TGTGCCAGCAGCCAAGGTGTCGGCGGAAACTATGGCTACACCTTC. Translating it yields CASSQGVGGNYGYTF.

This chain connects TRBV9 to TRBJ2-3; 10 bases fit TRBD1. There are 16 residues in the CDR3. V was clipped by 0 bases and J by 2 bases; unmatched bases: 3. Germline V lookup: CDR1 SGDLS, CDR2 YYNGEE. The DNA of the CDR3 is TGTGCCAGCAGCGTAGGGACAGGGGGAAACACAGATACGCAGTATTTT. Its translation is CASSVGTGGNTDTQYF.

The chain is built from TRBV12-3 or TRBV12-4 and TRBJ1-2, with D maybe TRBD1 (5 bases). The CDR3 contains 13 residues. V was shortened by 5 bases and J by 5 bases, with 12 bases between the two germline ends. This CDR3 reads CASSPDRGYGYTF. In DNA, the CDR3 is TGTGCCAGCAGTCCTGACAGAGGGTATGGCTACACCTTC.